These 28 T cell receptor beta chains share one sample of origin, sequenced in a study of graft-versus-host responses after intestinal transplantation. This table comes from immunoSEQ multiplex PCR, and its TCRdb copy is limited to in-frame clones, with some not included. The table has roughly 93,000 clones, roughly 90% seen once; the top ten hold about 0.4%. Their antigens remain unidentified. Material: unstimulated CD8+ T cells sorted from spleen or lymph node cells, obtained before transplant. The receptors here all came from a human donor who was the organ donor for an intestinal transplant.

This sequence joins TRBV14 and TRBJ2-5; 10 nucleotides match TRBD2. After removal of 1 base from V and 5 bases from J, the junction contained 4 bases not matched to a gene. The length of the CDR3 is 15 residues. Germline V gene lookup returns CDR1 SGHDN and CDR2 FVKESK. As DNA, the CDR3 is TGTGCCAGCAGCCAAGTAGCGGGGGGACGGGAGACCCAGTACTTC. Amino acids: CASSQVAGGRETQYF.

The V and J genes are TRBV6-5 and TRBJ2-7, with TRBD1 matching 8 bases. V was clipped by 4 bases and J by 0 bases; unmatched bases: 5. This CDR3 spans 15 amino acids. In germline, CDR1 is MNHEY, CDR2 SVGAGI. Here the CDR3 reads CASSLTGAFSYEQYF. CDR3 in DNA: TGTGCCAGCAGTTTGACAGGGGCGTTCTCCTACGAGCAGTACTTC.

This sequence joins TRBV19 and TRBJ1-1, with 8 bases that match TRBD1. The CDR3 totals 12 residues. After removal of 5 bases from V and 4 bases from J, the junction contained 0 bases not matched to a gene. Germline assignment: CDR1 LNHDA and CDR2 SQIVND (reference sequence). The CDR3 DNA sequence: TGTGCCAGTAGTGACAGGGGCACTGAAGCTTTCTTT. Residues: CASSDRGTEAFF.

The chain employs TRBV9 and TRBJ2-2, with 11 nucleotides matching TRBD1. Germline CDR1 is SGDLS and CDR2 is YYNGEE. CDR3 length: 16 amino acids. The ends lost 0 bases at V and 9 bases at J; junction bases unmatched: 7. The CDR3 sequence: CASSVGDRGIVRELFF. The CDR3 DNA follows: TGTGCCAGCAGCGTAGGGGACAGGGGGATTGTAAGGGAGCTGTTTTTT.

CDR3 protein: CASSLLTGVSYEQYF. The CDR3 bases are TGCGCCAGCAGCCTCCTCACAGGGGTCTCCTACGAGCAGTACTTC. V usage is TRBV4-1 and J usage is TRBJ2-7, with 7 bases fitting TRBD1. With V trimmed by 4 bases and J by 0 bases, 6 bases remained unmatched. Germline V lookup: CDR1 MGHRA, CDR2 YSYEKL. There are 15 residues in the CDR3.

The chain links TRBV9 to TRBJ2-2; 14 nucleotides align to TRBD2. Germline values: CDR1 SGDLS, CDR2 YYNGEE. V shed 3 bases, J shed 7 bases, and the junction held 8 bases outside the gene matches. CDR3 size: 17 residues. CDR3 region: CASSGLAGGPDFGELFF. Written as DNA, the CDR3 is TGTGCCAGCAGCGGACTAGCGGGGGGGCCGGATTTCGGGGAGCTGTTTTTT.

The rearrangement uses TRBV7-2 and TRBJ2-7; 10 nucleotides match TRBD2. The CDR3 is 18 residues long. V gave up 2 bases and J gave up 7 bases; unmatched junction bases: 17. Looked up from germline, CDR1 is SGHTA and CDR2 is FQGNSA. In DNA form, the CDR3 reads TGTGCCAGCAGCTTATTTCCGATCCCAGCGGGGGGGCCAGGGGAGCAGTACTTC. Its translation: CASSLFPIPAGGPGEQYF.

In the case of this clone: At one boundary the junction diverges from the germline segment, which might be a read error. The chain combines TRBV6-1 with TRBJ2-7; D call uncertain. The germline V gene has CDR1 MNHNS and CDR2 SASEGT. The CDR3 runs to 11 residues. The CDR3 sequence: CASSPPEGGLF. The CDR3 DNA follows: TGTGCCAGCAGCCCTCCGGAAGGCGGCCTCTTC.

The genes are TRBV6-4 and TRBJ1-2, with D uncertain. The CDR3 consists of 14 residues. Trimming cost V 5 bases and J 5 bases, with 15 bases left between them. Germline V gives CDR1 MRHNA, CDR2 SNTAGT. CDR3 sequence: CASSCRGASYGYTF. CDR3 nucleotide sequence: TGTGCCAGCAGTTGCCGCGGAGCCAGTTATGGCTACACCTTC.

The sample holds a few counts of this clone. The V and J genes are TRBV6-5 and TRBJ1-4; D gene ambiguous. The CDR3 has 11 residues. Germline loops: CDR1 MNHEY, CDR2 SVGAGI. Trimming shortened V by 4 bases and J by 6 bases, and 3 bases separated the two germline ends. CDR3 bases: TGTGCCAGCAGTTCCGATGAAAAACTGTTTTTT. Amino acids: CASSSDEKLFF.

The rearrangement links TRBV2 to TRBJ2-7; 8 bases are a match to TRBD1. V trimming: 7 bases; J trimming: 5 bases; junction bases outside the gene matches: 10. This CDR3 is 14 amino acids long. Germline-derived CDR1 and CDR2 are SNHLY and FYNNEI. Here the CDR3 reads CASNPGQGLNEQYF. As DNA, the CDR3 is TGTGCCAGCAACCCCGGACAGGGCTTAAACGAGCAGTACTTC.

V and J are TRBV29-1 and TRBJ2-7; 8 bases are a match to TRBD1. The germline V gene has CDR1 SQVTM and CDR2 ANQGSEA. Germline trimming cut 1 base from V and 3 bases from J; bases unmatched to any gene: 2. CDR3 size: 13 residues. The CDR3 region is CSVEAGTGYEQYF. CDR3 in DNA: TGCAGCGTTGAAGCCGGGACAGGCTACGAGCAGTACTTC.

The rearrangement uses TRBV28 and TRBJ1-3; 8 nucleotides match TRBD1. CDR1 and CDR2 from the germline V gene are MDHEN and SYDVKM. The V segment lost 6 bases and the J segment 2 bases; nucleotides outside the gene matches: 6. This CDR3 comprises 15 residues. The CDR3, as DNA: TGTGCCAGCAGGATTGCGACAGGGGCTGGAAACACCATATATTTT. As protein: CASRIATGAGNTIYF. The full variable domain, its missing parts supplied by reference TRBV28 and TRBJ1-3, is DVKVTQSSRYLVKRTGEKVFLECVQDMDHENMFWYRQDPGLGLRLIYFSYDVKMKEKGDIPEGYSVSREKKERFSLILESASTNQTSMYLCASRIATGAGNTIYFGEGSWLTVV.

The chain employs TRBV4-3 and TRBJ2-6, with D possibly being TRBD2 (6 bases). This CDR3 region has 14 residues. Germline V CDR1 and CDR2: LGHNA, YSLEER. V lost 4 bases and J 3 bases, leaving 7 bases between the germline ends. The CDR3 nucleotides are TGCGCCAGCAGCCCGGGGGTTGGGGCCAACGTCCTGACTTTC. This encodes CASSPGVGANVLTF.

This clone was counted once. V gene TRBV5-6 combines with J gene TRBJ2-7; D is undetermined. Per germline, CDR1 SGHDT and CDR2 YYEEEE. The CDR3 totals 12 residues. Trimming took off 2 bases at V and 1 base at J, with 4 bases between the two ends. DNA for the CDR3: TGTGCCAGCAGCTTCGGGTCCTACGAGCAGTACTTC. Amino acid sequence: CASSFGSYEQYF.

V usage is TRBV4-2 and J usage is TRBJ1-1, with D possibly TRBD1 on 5 matching bases. This CDR3 has 16 amino acids. Germline lookup yields CDR1 LGHNA and CDR2 YNFKEQ. Trimming took off 0 bases at V and 1 base at J, with 12 bases between the two ends. The CDR3 loop is CASSQDRGASNTEAFF. The CDR3 region has the DNA TGTGCCAGCAGCCAAGATCGCGGGGCGTCGAACACTGAAGCTTTCTTT.

The chain links TRBV11-2 to TRBJ1-3; no firm D call. Germline CDR1 SGHAT, CDR2 FQNNGV. There are 14 residues in the CDR3. V shed 1 base and J shed 8 bases, with 12 bases lying between them. CDR3 sequence reads: CASSLVGREDTIYF. In DNA, the CDR3 is TGTGCCAGCAGCTTAGTGGGGAGGGAAGACACCATATATTTT.

The chain has TRBV10-1 and TRBJ2-7; the D gene is possibly TRBD1 (5 bases). Per germline, CDR1 WNHNN and CDR2 SYGVQD (reference sequence). The length of the CDR3 is 14 residues. V gave up 6 bases and J gave up 5 bases, with 17 bases separating them. CDR3 coding DNA: TGCGCCAGCAGGGACACTTCCTGGGGCCACGAGCAGTACTTC. Translation: CASRDTSWGHEQYF.

V gene TRBV19 combines with J gene TRBJ1-1, with 7 bases matching TRBD1. Germline-derived CDR1 and CDR2 are LNHDA and SQIVND (reference sequence). V lost 6 bases to trimming and J lost 0 bases; unmatched junction nucleotides: 7. The CDR3 loop spans 15 amino acids. CDR3 DNA: TGTGCCAGTAGGGGGACAGCTCTCATGAACACTGAAGCTTTCTTT. It translates to CASRGTALMNTEAFF.

The chain is built from TRBV10-3 and TRBJ2-7, with TRBD1 as a possible D gene (6 bases). Germline V gene data show CDR1 as ENHRY and CDR2 as SYGVKD. V was shortened by 6 bases and J by 0 bases, with 15 bases between the two germline ends. The CDR3 is made up of 15 amino acids. The DNA of the CDR3 is TGTGCCATCAGGCAACAGGGAAAGGGCTCCTACGAGCAGTACTTC. This translates into CAIRQQGKGSYEQYF.

This clone was seen just once. This rearrangement joins TRBV7-3 to TRBJ2-1; 8 bases map to TRBD1. CDR1 is SGHTA, CDR2 FQGTGA, per germline. V trimming: 5 bases; J trimming: 1 base; junction bases outside the gene matches: 4. This CDR3 spans 15 amino acids. Written as DNA, the CDR3 is TGTGCCAGCAGCCCAGACAGGGGTTCCTACAATGAGCAGTTCTTC. The encoded protein is CASSPDRGSYNEQFF.

In the case of this clone: Sequence at one end of the junction differs from germline and may be a read error. Distinct nucleotide sequences in the sample also encode this CDR3. The V call is TRBV9, the J call TRBJ2-2, with a weak D call TRBD2 (6 bases). Germline loops: CDR1 SGDLS, CDR2 YYNGEE. The length of the CDR3 is 17 residues. The CDR3 sequence: CASSTQRGRENTGELFF. CDR3 DNA sequence: TGTGCCAGCAGCACACAACGAGGACGGGAGAACACCGGGGAGCTGTTCTTT.

The J gene is TRBJ2-1, the V gene TRBV9; maybe TRBD2 (6 bases). Trimming pared 3 bases from V and 2 bases from J, leaving 15 bases between. Germline-derived CDR1 and CDR2 are SGDLS and YYNGEE. The CDR3 is 16 residues long. The CDR3 is CASSGRPGRPYNEQFF. CDR3 sequence (DNA): TGTGCCAGCAGCGGTCGCCCCGGGAGACCCTACAATGAGCAGTTCTTC.

V gene TRBV27 combines with J gene TRBJ2-7, with 7 nucleotides matching TRBD1. Germline CDR1 is MNHEY and CDR2 is SMNVEV (reference sequence). There are 14 residues in the CDR3. V shed 2 bases and J 3 bases; nucleotides not matched to a gene: 4. In nucleotides, the CDR3 is TGTGCCAGCAGTTTAACAGGGGTGGTCTACGAGCAGTACTTC. Amino acids: CASSLTGVVYEQYF.

This clone was seen just once. The J gene is TRBJ2-3, the V gene TRBV19; D remains unclear. CDR1 and CDR2 from the germline V gene are LNHDA and SQIVND (reference sequence). V lost 2 bases and J lost 4, with 4 bases in between. The CDR3 runs 12 residues. The CDR3 nucleotides read TGTGCCAGTAGTATAACAGCAGATACGCAGTATTTT. This gives the protein CASSITADTQYF.

J is TRBJ1-4 and V is TRBV7-8; possible D gene TRBD1, 6 bases. V lost 5 bases, J lost 0 bases, and 22 bases lay in between. From germline, CDR1 is SGHVS and CDR2 FQNEAQ. This CDR3 has 19 residues. The chain's CDR3 is CASSPRQEETVSTNEKLFF. The DNA of the CDR3 is TGTGCCAGCAGCCCGCGACAGGAAGAAACCGTTTCAACTAATGAAAAACTGTTTTTT. The entire variable domain, with the rest obtained from reference TRBV7-8 and TRBJ1-4, is as follows: GAGVSQSPRYKVAKRGQDVALRCDPISGHVSLFWYQQALGQGPEFLTYFQNEAQLDKSGLPSDRFFAERPEGSVSTLKIQRTQQEDSAVYLCASSPRQEETVSTNEKLFFGSGTQLSVL.

This chain uses TRBV7-6 with TRBJ2-1, with TRBD2 as a possible D gene (5 bases). Between the trimmed V and J ends, which lost 5 bases and 2 bases, there was a span of 16 bases. Per the germline V gene, CDR1 is SGHVS and CDR2 is FNYEAQ. The length of the CDR3 is 16 residues. As DNA, the CDR3 is TGTGCCAGCAGCCCCCATGAGGGCGGTGCCTACAATGAGCAGTTCTTC. Protein sequence: CASSPHEGGAYNEQFF.

The chain combines TRBV29-1 with TRBJ2-1; tentatively, D is TRBD1 (6 bases). Trimming removed 0 bases from V and 2 bases from J, with 14 bases in between. CDR1 SQVTM and CDR2 ANQGSEA come from the germline V gene. This CDR3 comprises 16 residues. The CDR3: CSVEDQNREAYNEQFF. CDR3 DNA: TGCAGCGTTGAAGATCAGAACAGGGAAGCCTACAATGAGCAGTTCTTC.